The 32 T cell receptor beta chains reported below all come from one sample, sequenced in a study of regulatory T cells in long-lasting Graves disease. To make TCR beta libraries, researchers used iRepertoire HTBI primers and Arm-PCR of CDR3 regions. TCRdb passed the multiplex PCR reads through MiXCR, listing each CDR3 protein once. Of around 250,000 distinct CDR3 sequences listed, 20% to 25% are singletons. Noted time point: newly diagnosed GD, antithyroid drugs for less than 3 months. Extracted PBMC RNA gave rise to the TCR library. The sample consisted of peripheral blood mononuclear cells (PBMCs), taken at new diagnosis, from a patient treated with antithyroid drugs. The source is a female donor with Graves disease.

This clonotype has at least ten counts. This chain uses TRBV7-9 with TRBJ1-2, with 8 nucleotides matching TRBD1. Germline assignment: CDR1 SEHNR and CDR2 FQNEAQ (reference sequence). Trimming cost V 6 bases and J 8 bases; bases outside gene matches: 5. The CDR3 length is 12 residues. CDR3 in DNA: TGTGCCAGCAGTCGACAGGGGATCGGCTACACCTTC. Translated: CASSRQGIGYTF.

In this sample, this clonotype turned up many times. V is TRBV7-9 and J is TRBJ1-1, with 8 bases aligning to TRBD1. The germline V gene encodes CDR1 SEHNR and CDR2 FQNEAQ (reference sequence). The CDR3 contains 16 residues. J lost 0 bases, V lost 5 bases, and 8 bases had no gene match. The DNA of the CDR3 is TGTGCCAGCAGCCCATACAGGGGGGAAATGAACACTGAAGCTTTCTTT. Its protein is CASSPYRGEMNTEAFF.

CDR3 sequence reads: CATSDTGQGTEAFF. The DNA for the CDR3 is TGTGCCACCAGTGATACAGGACAGGGCACTGAAGCTTTCTTT. V is TRBV24-1 and J is TRBJ1-1; 8 bases fit TRBD1. From germline, CDR1 is KGHDR and CDR2 SFDVKD. The CDR3 sequence is 14 residues long. The J segment lost 4 bases and the V segment lost 3 bases, leaving 3 bases of the junction unmatched.

Ten or more counts support this clonotype. The V gene is TRBV2, the J gene TRBJ2-1; unclear D gene. The germline V and J ends were trimmed by 6 bases and 0 bases, with 12 bases remaining between them. The CDR3 runs 15 residues. Germline V gene data show CDR1 as SNHLY and CDR2 as FYNNEI. Here the CDR3 reads CASSLTASSYNEQFF. The CDR3 DNA is TGTGCCAGCAGCTTGACTGCGAGCTCCTACAATGAGCAGTTCTTC.

The sample holds many counts of this clonotype. The chain recombines TRBV20-1 with TRBJ1-2; the match to TRBD1 covers 9 bases. Germline values: CDR1 DFQATT, CDR2 SNEGSKA (reference sequence). This CDR3 has 15 amino acids. J gave up 2 bases and V 3 bases, and 7 bases lay outside the gene matches. The CDR3 bases are TGCAGTGCTAGCCCTCTACAGGGGGCCAACTATGGCTACACCTTC. Its protein product is CSASPLQGANYGYTF.

This clonotype was found many times. V is TRBV6-5 and J is TRBJ2-3, with TRBD1 matching over 7 bases. This CDR3 has 14 residues. V lost 2 bases and J lost 5; bases outside the gene matches: 4. Germline values: CDR1 MNHEY, CDR2 SVGAGI. The chain's CDR3 is CASSYRGLLDTQYF. The CDR3 DNA is TGTGCCAGCAGTTACAGGGGGCTTTTAGATACGCAGTATTTT.

There are many counts of this clonotype. CDR3 nucleotides: TGTGCCATCAGTGAGCGGACAACGAACACTGAAGCTTTCTTT. Protein product: CAISERTTNTEAFF. The V and J genes are TRBV10-3 and TRBJ1-1; weak D call: TRBD1 (5 bases). V lost 2 bases to trimming and J lost 1 base, with 8 bases between them. Germline V gene data show CDR1 as ENHRY and CDR2 as SYGVKD. CDR3 size: 14 residues.

This clonotype came up many times. The rearrangement joins TRBV7-2 to TRBJ1-1; no clear D gene. Looked up from germline, CDR1 is SGHTA and CDR2 is FQGNSA. The CDR3 spans 14 residues. V was pared by 3 bases and J by 2 bases, with 10 bases between. CDR3 residues: CASSFTPTNTEAFF. The CDR3 DNA sequence: TGTGCCAGCAGCTTCACACCTACCAACACTGAAGCTTTCTTT. Together with reference TRBV7-2 and TRBJ1-1, the CDR3 gives the full variable domain: GAGVSQSPSNKVTEKGKDVELRCDPISGHTALYWYRQSLGQGLEFLIYFQGNSAPDKSGLPSDRFSAERTGGSVSTLTIQRTQQEDSAVYLCASSFTPTNTEAFFGQGTRLTVV.

The table lists this clonotype with many counts. V gene TRBV7-9 combines with J gene TRBJ1-4; 7 bases fit TRBD1. The CDR3 covers 15 residues. The junction had 6 bases not matched to a gene; V was cut back by 5 bases and J by 3 bases. Per germline, CDR1 SEHNR and CDR2 FQNEAQ (reference sequence). The CDR3 coding sequence is TGTGCCAGCAGCGCCACCGGGACAGCTAATGAAAAACTGTTTTTT. Protein: CASSATGTANEKLFF.

This clonotype was picked up many times. This chain joins TRBV5-5 and TRBJ2-1; D is undetermined. V was pared by 3 bases and J by 2 bases, with 30 bases between. The germline V gene encodes CDR1 SGHKS and CDR2 YYEKEE (reference sequence). The CDR3 loop spans 21 amino acids. The CDR3 DNA reads as TGTGCCAGCAGCTCCCCTGGGCTGCGGAGCGTCGACTCAGTTCCCTACAATGAGCAGTTCTTC. Amino acids: CASSSPGLRSVDSVPYNEQFF.

This clonotype occurred many times. The chain employs TRBV12-3 or TRBV12-4 and TRBJ2-7; TRBD1 matches at 7 bases. This CDR3 comprises 14 residues. J lost 6 bases, V lost 2 bases, and 7 bases had no gene match. The CDR3 loop is CASSLRQGPGEQYF. DNA of the CDR3: TGTGCCAGCAGTTTACGACAGGGACCCGGCGAGCAGTACTTC.

This clonotype was counted ten times or more. The chain uses TRBV18 and TRBJ1-1, with D perhaps matching TRBD1 (6 bases). The germline CDR1 and CDR2 sequences are KGHSH and LQKENI. V was pared by 6 bases and J by 1 base, with 12 bases between. The CDR3 extends over 14 amino acids. CDR3 nucleotides: TGTGCCAGCTCGCCGCTGACAGGGAACACTGAAGCTTTCTTT. Its protein product is CASSPLTGNTEAFF.

In its sample, this clonotype was seen many times. The chain recombines TRBV5-1 with TRBJ2-1, with D hard to call. Germline V CDR1 and CDR2: SGHRS, YFSETQ. Trimming left V 0 bases short and J 3 bases short, with 10 bases between. The CDR3 contains 15 residues. CDR3 sequence: CASSLVGENYNEQFF. The CDR3 DNA follows: TGCGCCAGCAGCTTGGTGGGTGAGAACTACAATGAGCAGTTCTTC.

This clonotype was counted at least ten times. The rearrangement links TRBV10-3 to TRBJ2-7, with D unresolved. Germline V gives CDR1 ENHRY, CDR2 SYGVKD. The CDR3 is made up of 15 amino acids. Between the trimmed V and J ends, which lost 3 bases and 1 base, there was a span of 13 bases. DNA of the CDR3: TGTGCCATCAGTGACCGGACGGTGGGTTCCTACGAGCAGTACTTC. Its translation is CAISDRTVGSYEQYF.

This clonotype appeared many times. This sequence joins TRBV20-1 and TRBJ2-7; TRBD1 is a possible D gene (6 bases). The germline V and J ends were trimmed by 0 bases and 3 bases, with 15 bases remaining between them. The germline gives CDR1 DFQATT, CDR2 SNEGSKA (reference sequence). The CDR3 is made up of 15 amino acids. CDR3 in amino acids: CSARDPGVPFYEQYF. The CDR3 DNA reads as TGCAGTGCTAGAGATCCAGGGGTCCCGTTCTACGAGCAGTACTTC.

This clonotype showed up many times. This chain links TRBV30 with TRBJ2-7; no firm D call. The CDR3 runs 12 residues. Germline V lookup: CDR1 GTSNPN, CDR2 SVGIG (reference sequence). With 2 bases removed from V and 5 bases from J, the gap between germline ends came to 10 bases. The CDR3 bases are TGTGCCTGGAGTTCCAGTTCCCACGAGCAGTACTTC. It is translated as CAWSSSSHEQYF.

This clonotype was detected ten times or more. The gene calls are TRBV29-1 and TRBJ2-1; D unresolved. V was cut by 0 bases and J by 8 bases, with 11 bases left in between. The CDR3 covers 13 residues. Germline values: CDR1 SQVTM, CDR2 ANQGSEA. The CDR3 region is CSVEEGSRDEQFF. The CDR3 nucleotides are TGCAGCGTTGAAGAGGGATCTAGGGATGAGCAGTTCTTC.

This clonotype was seen more than once but under ten times. The V call is TRBV7-9, the J call TRBJ1-4; D is possibly TRBD1 (5 bases). V gave up 4 bases and J gave up 7 bases, with 13 bases separating them. This CDR3 contains 14 residues. Germline CDR1 reads SEHNR; CDR2 reads FQNEAQ (reference sequence). The CDR3 DNA is TGTGCCAGCAGCTCAGAGGGACGCGGTGAAAAACTGTTTTTT. Protein product: CASSSEGRGEKLFF.

This clonotype has more than one count but fewer than ten. The chain combines TRBV27 with TRBJ1-2; D not certain. CDR3 length: 13 amino acids. Germline V gene data show CDR1 as MNHEY and CDR2 as SMNVEV (reference sequence). Trimming stripped 8 bases from V and 6 bases from J, with 16 bases between. This CDR3 is CASGLSRSHGYTF. The CDR3 coding sequence is TGTGCCAGCGGACTCAGTAGAAGTCATGGCTACACCTTC.

Note on this clonotype: Being one base from a much bigger clone, this may be a read error. The genes are TRBV7-2 and TRBJ1-1; tentatively, D is TRBD1 (5 bases). The CDR3 contains 16 residues. The germline gives CDR1 SGHTA, CDR2 FQGNSA. The CDR3 is CASSHRTGGANTEAFF. The CDR3 bases are TGCGCCAGCAGCCATCGGACGGGAGGGGCGAACACTGAAGCTTTCTTT.

This clonotype has ten or more counts. The chain uses TRBV6-1 and TRBJ2-5; 10 nucleotides match TRBD1. This CDR3 is 16 amino acids long. V shed 6 bases, J shed 4 bases, and the junction held 11 bases outside the gene matches. Germline CDR1 and CDR2: MNHNS and SASEGT. CDR3 sequence reads: CASRNRGDRGLETQYF. As DNA, the CDR3 is TGTGCCAGCAGAAATAGAGGGGACAGGGGATTAGAGACCCAGTACTTC.

The table lists this clonotype with many counts. The V call is TRBV4-1, the J call TRBJ1-2; D is possibly TRBD1 (6 bases). CDR1 is MGHRA, CDR2 YSYEKL, per germline. V shed 0 bases and J shed 2 bases, with 10 bases lying between them. The CDR3 length is 15 residues. The CDR3 DNA is TGCGCCAGCAGCCAAGAAAAGACAGGAAACTATGGCTACACCTTC. Protein product: CASSQEKTGNYGYTF.

This chain links TRBV5-4 with TRBJ2-7, with 9 nucleotides matching TRBD2. The CDR3 contains 16 residues. Germline-derived CDR1 and CDR2 are SGHNT and YYREEE (reference sequence). The J segment lost 0 bases and the V segment lost 1 base, leaving 5 bases of the junction unmatched. The CDR3 reads CASSLRGGGASYEQYF. The CDR3 region has the DNA TGTGCCAGCAGCTTGCGGGGCGGGGGGGCCTCCTACGAGCAGTACTTC.

This clonotype has a count of ten or more. The chain is built from TRBV30 and TRBJ2-7; the match to TRBD1 covers 8 bases. The germline gives CDR1 GTSNPN, CDR2 SVGIG (reference sequence). The CDR3 covers 12 residues. V was clipped by 5 bases and J by 3 bases; unmatched bases: 3. The CDR3 protein is CAWGGTGYEQYF. The CDR3 region has the DNA TGTGCCTGGGGAGGGACAGGCTACGAGCAGTACTTC.

This clonotype was recorded at least ten times. The chain has TRBV28 and TRBJ1-5, with D tentatively TRBD1 (6 bases). Germline-derived CDR1 and CDR2 are MDHEN and SYDVKM. Trimming removed 8 bases at V and 5 bases at J, with 10 bases between. This CDR3 spans 12 amino acids. The CDR3 reads CASGQFYQPQHF. In DNA, the CDR3 is TGTGCCAGCGGACAGTTCTATCAGCCCCAGCATTTT.

The table lists this clonotype with many counts. CDR3: CASIGGATNEKLFF. Written as DNA, the CDR3 is TGTGCCAGCATTGGGGGCGCAACTAATGAAAAACTGTTTTTT. V usage is TRBV28 and J usage is TRBJ1-4, with D possibly matching TRBD1 (6 bases). The CDR3 spans 14 residues. Deletions cut 7 bases from V and 0 bases from J, with 9 bases between. The germline CDR1 and CDR2 sequences are MDHEN and SYDVKM.

This clonotype was counted many times. The rearrangement links TRBV6-1 to TRBJ2-7; 9 bases map to TRBD2. J was trimmed by 7 bases and V by 7 bases; bases with no gene match: 11. The CDR3 loop spans 14 amino acids. Germline V CDR1 and CDR2: MNHNS, SASEGT. The CDR3 DNA reads TGTGCCAGCATTGCCCCGGGACTAGCACGGGAGCAGTACTTC. The encoded protein is CASIAPGLAREQYF.

In the case of this clonotype: A much larger clone lies one base from this, so it may be a read error. The rearrangement joins TRBV3-2 to TRBJ1-2; the table's D call TRBD1 went unverified against the DNA. TRBV3-2 is assigned pseudogene status. The length of the CDR3 is 14 residues. In DNA, the CDR3 is TGTGCCAGCAGCCAGGACAGGGCTAACTATGGCTACACCTTC. Protein: CASSQDRANYGYTF.

This chain links TRBV18 with TRBJ2-7; D remains ambiguous. Looked up from germline, CDR1 is KGHSH and CDR2 is LQKENI. The CDR3 loop spans 15 amino acids. Trimming pared 6 bases from V and 4 bases from J, leaving 19 bases between. CDR3 in amino acids: CASSPAESIIYEQYF. In nucleotides, the CDR3 is TGTGCCAGCTCCCCTGCCGAGTCGATCATTTACGAGCAGTACTTC. Full variable domain (missing parts from reference TRBV18 and TRBJ2-7): NAGVMQNPRHLVRRRGQEARLRCSPMKGHSHVYWYRQLPEEGLKFMVYLQKENIIDESGMPKERFSAEFPKEGPSILRIQQVVRGDSAAYFCASSPAESIIYEQYFGPGTRLTVT.

This clonotype appeared many times. The DNA for the CDR3 is TGTGCCAGCAGCCCAGGGACTTATTTCCTCGGGAACTATGGCTACACCTTC. This codes for CASSPGTYFLGNYGYTF. V gene TRBV12-3 or TRBV12-4 combines with J gene TRBJ1-2; D possibly corresponds to TRBD1 (5 bases). CDR3 length: 17 residues. V gave up 6 bases and J gave up 2 bases, with 22 bases separating them.

This clonotype was detected ten times or more. Without the conserved terminal phenylalanine or tryptophan, this CDR3 likely stems from a read error. No DNA is shown, since the ends of the CDR3 on it are uncertain; the CDR3 is the one TCRdb lists. CDR3 in amino acids: CSASRGLAGGPQIL. This chain links TRBV20-1 with TRBJ2-3; the table gives TRBD2 as D, unverified against the DNA. The CDR3 region is 14 residues in length, termini included. Germline V gene data show CDR1 as DFQATT and CDR2 as SNEGSKA (reference sequence).

Many counts were recorded for this clonotype. V is TRBV24-1 and J is TRBJ2-7, with D unresolved. Trimming took 3 bases from V and 11 from J, leaving 10 bases between them. The germline V gene has CDR1 KGHDR and CDR2 SFDVKD. There are 11 residues in the CDR3. The CDR3 nucleotides read TGTGCCACCAGTGATCAGCGAGTTAAGTACTTC. This codes for CATSDQRVKYF.